The TCR beta chain described here comes from a study of CD8 T cells in Susac syndrome. Random hexamers were used to reverse transcribe roughly 0.5 to 1 ug of RNA. TCRdb redid the calling of the immunoSEQ multiplex PCR reads with MiXCR, one entry per CDR3 protein. This sample yields roughly 200,000 distinct CDR3 sequences, of which more than 85% are seen a single time; 0.085% to 0.09% belongs to the top ten. Germline V gives CDR1 SNHLY, CDR2 FYNNEI. The CDR3 is made up of 14 amino acids. After removal of 8 bases from V and 5 bases from J, the junction contained 4 bases not matched to a gene. V gene TRBV2 combines with J gene TRBJ1-6; 9 nucleotides line up with TRBD1. Sequencing was carried out using CD4+ T cells from PBMCs. This TCR came from a human donor with Susac syndrome. As DNA, the CDR3 is TGTGCCAGCGGGGGACAGGGCGATAATTCACCCCTCCACTTT. Its protein is CASGGQGDNSPLHF. Full variable domain (outside the CDR3, taken from reference TRBV2 and TRBJ1-6): EPEVTQTPSHQVTQMGQEVILRCVPISNHLYFYWYRQILGQKVEFLVSFYNNEISEKSEIFDDQFSVERPDGSNFTLKIRSTKLEDSAMYFCASGGQGDNSPLHFGNGTRLTVT.